Given below is one TCR beta chain in context. The data derive from a study of blood T cell repertoires in COVID-19. The germline V and J ends were trimmed by 5 bases and 7 bases, with 11 bases remaining between them. Looked up from germline, CDR1 is SEHNR and CDR2 is FQNEAQ (reference sequence). This CDR3 has 13 residues. Generated by immunoSEQ multiplex PCR, the TCRdb table keeps only in-frame clones and is missing some. The data hold 250,000 to 350,000 clones, with 75% to 90% observed a single time. Sequencing was carried out using peripheral blood. The V and J genes are TRBV7-9 and TRBJ1-4; maybe TRBD1 (6 bases). This TCR came from a woman aged 40-49 years who had recovered from COVID-19. The CDR3 bases are TGTGCCAGCAGCCGGAAGGGGGTTGAAAAACTGTTTTTT. The encoded protein is CASSRKGVEKLFF.